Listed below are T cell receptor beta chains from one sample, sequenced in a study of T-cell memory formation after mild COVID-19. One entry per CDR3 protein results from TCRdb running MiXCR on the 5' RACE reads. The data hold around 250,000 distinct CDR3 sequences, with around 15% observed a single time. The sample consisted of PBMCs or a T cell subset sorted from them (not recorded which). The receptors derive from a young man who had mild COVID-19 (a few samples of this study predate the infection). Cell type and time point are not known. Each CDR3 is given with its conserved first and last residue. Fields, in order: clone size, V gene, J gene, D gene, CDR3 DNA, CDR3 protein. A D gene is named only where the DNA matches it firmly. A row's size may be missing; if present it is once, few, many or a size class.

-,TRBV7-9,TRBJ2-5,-,TGTGCCAGCAGCTTGGTCGGGGAGTACCAAGAGACCCAGTACTTC,CASSLVGEYQETQYF
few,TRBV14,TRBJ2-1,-,TGTGCCAGCAGCCAAGTCCGAGGGTACGAGGATGAGCAGTTCTTC,CASSQVRGYEDEQFF
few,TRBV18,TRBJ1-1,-,TGTGCCAGCTCACCACCGGTGGGACGGGAAGCTTTCTTT,CASSPPVGREAFF
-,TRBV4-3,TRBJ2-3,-,TGCGCCAGCAGCCGCTCACCTACCTCTAGCACAGATACGCAGTATTTT,CASSRSPTSSTDTQYF
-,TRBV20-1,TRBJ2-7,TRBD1,TGCAGTGCTGGGACAGGGTACGAGCAGTACTTC,CSAGTGYEQYF
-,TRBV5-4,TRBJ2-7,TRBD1,TGTGCCAGCAGCCTGGGGACAGCCGCCTACGAGCAGTACTTC,CASSLGTAAYEQYF
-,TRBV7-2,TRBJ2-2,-,TGTGCCAGCAGCTTAGAAGCCTGGGAGGTTACCGGGGAGCTGTTTTTT,CASSLEAWEVTGELFF
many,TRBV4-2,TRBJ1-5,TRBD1,TGTGCCAGCAGCCAAGGGGCACAGGGGGGCAATCAGCCCCAGCATTTT,CASSQGAQGGNQPQHF
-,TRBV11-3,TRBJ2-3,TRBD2,TGTGCCAGCAGCAAGATAGCGGGAGTCACAGATACGCAGTATTTT,CASSKIAGVTDTQYF
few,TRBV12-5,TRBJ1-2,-,TGTGCTAGTGTCCAATCCGGGACAAATGGCTACACCTTC,CASVQSGTNGYTF
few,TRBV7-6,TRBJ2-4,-,TGTGCCAGCAGCTTAAGGGCAGGGCGGGACATTCAGTACTTC,CASSLRAGRDIQYF
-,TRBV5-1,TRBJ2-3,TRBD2,TGCGCCAGCAGCATCTTAGCGGGGAACACAGATACGCAGTATTTT,CASSILAGNTDTQYF
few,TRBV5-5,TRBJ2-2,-,TGTGCCAGCAGCCGGAGCGACACCGGGGAGCTGTTTTTT,CASSRSDTGELFF
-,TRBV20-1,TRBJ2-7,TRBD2,TGCAGTGCGGCGGGGGGGCGTAGCCACGAGCAGTACTTC,CSAAGGRSHEQYF
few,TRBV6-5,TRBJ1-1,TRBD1,TGTGCCAGCAGACACGGGACAGAGAACACTGAAGCTTTCTTT,CASRHGTENTEAFF
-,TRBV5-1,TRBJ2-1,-,TGCGCCAGCAGCCCCGAGGCTAGCTCCTACAATGAGCAGTTCTTC,CASSPEASSYNEQFF
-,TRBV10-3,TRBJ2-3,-,TGTGCCATCAGGGACAGCGCAGGGACGCAGTATTTT,CAIRDSAGTQYF
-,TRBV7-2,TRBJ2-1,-,TGTGCCAGCAGCTTAGCGCATGGAAGGGAACATGAGCAGTTCTTC,CASSLAHGREHEQFF
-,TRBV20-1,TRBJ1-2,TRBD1,TGCAGTGCTATTCAAGGGGGCTTGAACTATGGCTACACCTTC,CSAIQGGLNYGYTF
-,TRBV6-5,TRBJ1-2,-,TGTGCCAGCAGCACAACCGAAAACTATGGCTACACCTTC,CASSTTENYGYTF
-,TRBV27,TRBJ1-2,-,TGTGCCAGCAGTTCAGAAGCTAACTATGGCTACACCTTC,CASSSEANYGYTF
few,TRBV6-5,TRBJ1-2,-,TGTGCCAGCAGGAGGGGCACCACGGGGACTAACTATGGCTACACCTTC,CASRRGTTGTNYGYTF